Detailed here is one T cell receptor beta chain. This sample is drawn from a study of shared clonotypes between healthy human individuals. Sequencing used immunoSEQ multiplex PCR; TCRdb keeps in-frame clones, though not all of them. The sample holds about 1.1 million clones, 60% to 85% seen once. CDR3 length equals 15 residues. The V gene lost 6 bases and the J gene lost 4 bases, with 16 bases spanning the gap. Germline values: CDR1 MNHNY, CDR2 SVGAGI (reference sequence). Sequencing was carried out using memory CD4+ T cells from PBMCs. Subset: CD45RA-negative fraction. The chain joins TRBV6-6 to TRBJ1-3; no reliable D call. The sequence came from a man younger than 35 in good health. Some clones in this sample may be carry-over from other donors' samples. CDR3 DNA: TGTGCCAGCAGGGGCGGCGGAAATAGGGGAAACACCATATATTTT. Amino acid sequence: CASRGGGNRGNTIYF.